This T cell receptor beta chain is from a study of T cells in Graves' hyperthyroidism and ophthalmopathy. Whole-study context: Blood from the periphery was taken at initial diagnosis, before any treatment. General study findings and limits: In the blood, most expanded thyroid clonotypes above 0.001 appeared as well. Ophthalmopathy was predicted by the model a median of about 6.5 months ahead of onset.

In this sample, this clonotype turned up a few times. The antigen remains unidentified. The source material, RNA transcripts, was used to amplify TCR beta CDR3 regions. TCR CDR3 underwent first-round RT-PCR with the HTBI primer set. TCRdb used MiXCR to reprocess the multiplex PCR reads, holding one entry per CDR3 protein. The repertoire holds about 480,000 distinct CDR3 sequences, around 15% seen once, with under 20% in the top ten. Diagnoses used clinical symptoms, serum thyroxine and TRAb, thyroid ultrasound and orbital computed tomography. The sequenced material came from blood. The receptor comes from a woman aged 18-35 years with Graves' hyperthyroidism.

In DNA form, the CDR3 reads TGTGCCAGCAGCTTAAATCTACAGGGCCCCTACAATGAGCAGTTCTTC. This sequence encodes CASSLNLQGPYNEQFF. This rearrangement joins TRBV7-3 to TRBJ2-1, with D perhaps matching TRBD1 (6 bases). CDR1 and CDR2 from the germline V gene are SGHTA and FQGTGA. CDR3 length: 16 amino acids. V was cut by 1 base and J by 2 bases, with 12 bases left in between.